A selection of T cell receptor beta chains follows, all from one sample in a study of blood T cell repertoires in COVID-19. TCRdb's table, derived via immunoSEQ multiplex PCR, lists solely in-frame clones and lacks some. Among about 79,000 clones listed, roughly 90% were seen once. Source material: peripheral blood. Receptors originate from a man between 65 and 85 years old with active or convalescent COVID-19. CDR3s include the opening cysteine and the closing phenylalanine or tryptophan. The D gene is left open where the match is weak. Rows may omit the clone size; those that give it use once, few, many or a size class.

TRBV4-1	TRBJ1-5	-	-	CASSQDEGTGGAQHF	TGCGCCAGCAGCCAAGACGAGGGTACCGGGGGAGCCCAGCATTTT
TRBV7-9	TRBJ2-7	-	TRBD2	CASSRAGLAGASRLEQYF	TGTGCCAGCAGCCGTGCGGGTCTAGCGGGAGCCTCAAGGCTGGAGCAGTACTTC
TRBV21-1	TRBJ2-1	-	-	CASRLNSNEQFF	TGTGCCAGCAGACTTAATAGCAATGAGCAGTTCTTC
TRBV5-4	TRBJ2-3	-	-	CASSLRKTGRGADTQYF	TGTGCCAGCAGCCTCAGGAAGACAGGGCGGGGAGCAGATACGCAGTATTTT
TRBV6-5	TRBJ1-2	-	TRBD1	CASRIQGVGYGYTF	TGTGCCAGCAGGATACAGGGGGTGGGCTATGGCTACACCTTC
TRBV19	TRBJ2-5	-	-	CARTRAGVGTQYF	TGTGCCAGGACTCGGGCAGGGGTAGGGACCCAGTACTTC
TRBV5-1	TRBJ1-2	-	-	CASSIQREGYGYTF	TGCGCCAGCAGCATCCAGAGGGAGGGCTATGGCTACACCTTC
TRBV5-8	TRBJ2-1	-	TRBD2	CASSFSGTSGLNEQFF	TGTGCCAGCAGCTTCTCCGGGACTAGCGGGCTCAATGAGCAGTTCTTC
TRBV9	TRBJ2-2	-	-	CASSPREGANTGELFF	TGTGCCAGCAGCCCTAGGGAGGGGGCGAACACCGGGGAGCTGTTTTTT
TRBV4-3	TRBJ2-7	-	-	CASSHLRDSYEQYF	TGCGCCAGCAGCCACCTCAGGGATTCCTACGAGCAGTACTTC
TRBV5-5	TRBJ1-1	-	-	CASSLGTASMNTEAFF	TGTGCCAGCAGCTTGGGGACAGCAAGTATGAACACTGAAGCTTTCTTT
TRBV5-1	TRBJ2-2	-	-	CASSWTDWGTGELFF	TGCGCCAGCAGCTGGACAGATTGGGGGACCGGGGAGCTGTTTTTT
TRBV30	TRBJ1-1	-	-	CAWGQLNTEAFF	TGTGCCTGGGGACAGTTGAACACTGAAGCTTTCTTT
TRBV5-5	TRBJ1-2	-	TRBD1	CASSFRQGKYYGYTF	TGTGCCAGCAGCTTTCGACAGGGTAAGTACTATGGCTACACCTTC
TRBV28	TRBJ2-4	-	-	CASSSPGVAAKNIQYF	TGTGCCAGCAGTTCGCCGGGGGTCGCAGCCAAAAACATTCAGTACTTC
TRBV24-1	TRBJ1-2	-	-	CATSPRGLDYGYTF	TGTGCCACCTCCCCCAGGGGATTGGACTATGGCTACACCTTC
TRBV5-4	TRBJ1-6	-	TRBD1	CASSNRGSPLHF	TGTGCCAGCAGCAACAGGGGTTCACCCCTCCACTTT
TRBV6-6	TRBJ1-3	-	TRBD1	CASSPIRDRLGGGNTIYF	TGTGCCAGCAGTCCAATCCGGGACAGGCTAGGTGGTGGAAACACCATATATTTT
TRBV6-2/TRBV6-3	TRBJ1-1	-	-	CASSSGSMNTEAFF	TGTGCCAGCAGCTCGGGAAGTATGAACACTGAAGCTTTCTTT
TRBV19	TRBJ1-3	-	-	CASTPRVWYSSGNTIYF	TGTGCCAGTACCCCGAGGGTATGGTATTCATCTGGAAACACCATATATTTT
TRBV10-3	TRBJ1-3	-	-	CAISNGGNTIYF	TGTGCCATCAGTAACGGGGGAAACACCATATATTTT
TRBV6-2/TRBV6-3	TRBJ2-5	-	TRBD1	CASSFPQTGKGGQYF	TGTGCCAGCAGTTTCCCTCAGACAGGGAAGGGTGGGCAGTACTTC
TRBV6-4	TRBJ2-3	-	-	CASADSLWADTQYF	TGTGCCAGCGCGGACTCCCTGTGGGCAGATACGCAGTATTTT
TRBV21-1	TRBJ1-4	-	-	CASSKPGTGDSREKLFF	TGTGCCAGCAGCAAGCCCGGGACAGGGGACAGCCGTGAAAAACTGTTTTTT
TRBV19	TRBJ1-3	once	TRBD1	CASSKGTGSGNTIYF	TGTGCCAGTAGTAAAGGGACAGGCTCTGGAAACACCATATATTTT
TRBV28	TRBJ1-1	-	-	CASSPYGSSRVNTEAFF	TGTGCCAGCAGTCCGTACGGGTCATCTCGGGTGAACACTGAAGCTTTCTTT
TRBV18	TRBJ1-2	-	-	CASSPGQPTTGYTF	TGTGCCAGCTCACCCGGACAGCCTACTACAGGCTACACCTTC
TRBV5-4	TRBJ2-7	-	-	CASSFHNRYEQYF	TGTGCCAGCAGCTTCCACAACCGATACGAGCAGTACTTC
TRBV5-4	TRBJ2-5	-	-	CASSQTAEETQYF	TGTGCCAGCAGCCAAACGGCGGAAGAGACCCAGTACTTC
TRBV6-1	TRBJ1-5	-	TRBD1	CASSLSTGGQPQHF	TGTGCCAGCAGCCTAAGCACAGGGGGTCAGCCCCAGCATTTT
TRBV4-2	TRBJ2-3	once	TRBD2	CASSPRTSGRPVSTDTQYF	TGTGCCAGCAGCCCCCGGACTAGCGGGAGGCCGGTGAGCACAGATACGCAGTATTTT
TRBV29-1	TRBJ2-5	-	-	CSVATVGGETQYF	TGCAGCGTTGCGACGGTAGGGGGAGAGACCCAGTACTTC
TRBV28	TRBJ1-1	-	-	CASSFRERDTEAFF	TGTGCCAGCAGTTTCAGGGAAAGGGATACTGAAGCTTTCTTT
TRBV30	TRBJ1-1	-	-	CAWSVGGSAFF	TGTGCCTGGAGTGTAGGAGGTTCTGCTTTCTTT
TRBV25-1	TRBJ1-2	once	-	CASSEFQGFGYTF	TGTGCCAGCAGTGAATTCCAGGGGTTCGGCTACACCTTC
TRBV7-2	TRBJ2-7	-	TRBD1	CASSYNTGGFYEQYF	TGTGCCAGCAGCTATAATACAGGGGGCTTTTACGAGCAGTACTTC
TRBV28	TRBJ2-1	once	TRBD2	CASSTRTSGRLPYNEQFF	TGTGCCAGCAGTACCCGGACTAGCGGGAGATTGCCCTACAATGAGCAGTTCTTC
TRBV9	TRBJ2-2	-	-	CASSVAPVAGTGELFF	TGTGCCAGCAGCGTAGCCCCCGTGGCAGGGACCGGGGAGCTGTTTTTT
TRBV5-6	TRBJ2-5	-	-	CASSWAKAGRYQETQYF	TGTGCCAGCAGCTGGGCCAAGGCAGGCCGCTATCAAGAGACCCAGTACTTC
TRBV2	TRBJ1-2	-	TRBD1	CASSTGQGAVGYGYTF	TGTGCCAGCAGCACGGGACAGGGGGCGGTAGGCTATGGCTACACCTTC
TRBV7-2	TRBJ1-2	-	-	CASSLASNYGYTF	TGTGCCAGCAGCTTAGCCTCTAACTATGGCTACACCTTC
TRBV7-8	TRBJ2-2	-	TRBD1	CASSLVLRGLNTGELFF	TGTGCCAGCAGCTTAGTCCTCAGGGGGTTGAACACCGGGGAGCTGTTTTTT
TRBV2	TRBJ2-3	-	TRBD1	CASSLQGPTDTQYF	TGTGCCAGCAGCCTACAGGGGCCGACAGATACGCAGTATTTT
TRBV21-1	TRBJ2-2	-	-	CASSKGVRVGELFF	TGTGCCAGCAGCAAAGGGGTCAGGGTAGGTGAGCTGTTTTTT
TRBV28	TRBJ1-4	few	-	CASSATGPNEKLFF	TGTGCCAGCAGTGCAACAGGGCCGAATGAAAAACTGTTTTTT
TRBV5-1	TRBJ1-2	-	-	CASSLAGRGNYGYTF	TGCGCCAGCAGCTTGGCGGGCAGGGGTAACTATGGCTACACCTTC
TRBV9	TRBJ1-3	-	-	CASSVAGNKQNSGNTIYF	TGTGCCAGCAGCGTGGCAGGGAATAAGCAGAACTCTGGAAACACCATATATTTT